This TCR beta chain was recovered during a study of shared clonotypes between healthy human individuals. Overall study results and limits: Sharing across four donors was seen in roughly 5.2% of naive CD4 clonotypes.

As to this clone: As yet, its antigen is unknown.

The germline CDR1 and CDR2 sequences are SGHTA and FQGTGA. Trimming took 1 base from V and 3 from J, leaving 14 bases between them. The CDR3 is 16 amino acids. Recent acute infections and vaccinations were absent in the healthy HIV-negative adult donors. The authors ran the assay at deep level. This table comes from immunoSEQ multiplex PCR, and its TCRdb copy is limited to in-frame clones, with some not included. Here the sample spans around 1.4 million clones, approximately 98.5% being singletons. The rearrangement uses TRBV7-3 and TRBJ2-3, with D tentatively TRBD1 (6 bases). The sequence was collected from a man younger than 45 in good health. Sequenced sample: naive CD4+ T cells sorted from blood. Subset reported: CD45RA+ positively selected. The chain's CDR3 is CASSLKHRAPTDTQYF. In nucleotides, the CDR3 is TGTGCCAGCAGCTTAAAGCACAGGGCCCCAACAGATACGCAGTATTTT. Based on the CDR3 plus reference TRBV7-3 and TRBJ2-3, the full variable domain is GAGVSQTPSNKVTEKGKYVELRCDPISGHTALYWYRQSLGQGPEFLIYFQGTGAADDSGLPNDRFFAVRPEGSVSTLKIQRTERGDSAVYLCASSLKHRAPTDTQYFGPGTRLTVL.